A single sample is the source of the 2 T cell receptor beta chains below, sequenced in a study of blood T cell repertoires in COVID-19. The table came from immunoSEQ multiplex PCR; TCRdb's copy has only in-frame clones and leaves some out. The table records 150,000 to 200,000 clones, under 90% of them present only once. Sequencing was done on a sample of peripheral blood. Every receptor here comes from a woman of 80 years or more with acute or convalescent COVID-19.

This clone was observed a few times. CDR3 in amino acids: CASSLSPSGGTGELFF. The CDR3, as DNA: TGTGCCAGCAGCTTAAGTCCTAGCGGGGGAACCGGGGAGCTGTTTTTT. The chain has TRBV7-3 and TRBJ2-2; TRBD2 aligns across 10 bases. This CDR3 region has 16 residues. Unmatched junction bases numbered 4, after V lost 1 base and J lost 5 bases. In germline, CDR1 is SGHTA, CDR2 FQGTGA.

The chain recombines TRBV12-2 with TRBJ2-5; the DNA was not used to check the table's D call, TRBD1. TRBV12-2 counts as a pseudogene. The CDR3 consists of 13 residues. As DNA, the CDR3 is TGTGCAAGTCGCTCAGGGGTCCAAGAGACCCAGTACTTC. Its protein product is CASRSGVQETQYF.